This T cell receptor (beta chain) was found in a study of shared clonotypes between healthy human individuals. CDR3 length: 14 amino acids. Trimming stripped 0 bases from V and 1 base from J, with 6 bases between. CDR1 MNHEY and CDR2 SMNVEV come from the germline V gene (reference sequence). Repertoires were generated with immunoSEQ multiplex PCR, while TCRdb's copy carries only in-frame clones and drops some. The top ten clones hold 0.89% of a sample with about a million clones, approximately 80% of them seen once. V usage is TRBV27 and J usage is TRBJ1-2; D is ambiguous. Sequenced sample: memory CD4+ T cells from PBMCs. Noted subset: CD45RA-negative fraction. This receptor was taken from a man in his late teens or twenties in good health. Some clones in this sample may be carry-over from other donors' samples. CDR3 bases: TGTGCCAGCAGTTTATCCGAAAATAACTATGGCTACACCTTC. It translates to CASSLSENNYGYTF.